A selection of T cell receptor beta chains follows, all from one sample in a study of identifying expanded T cells in peripheral blood. Using immunoSEQ multiplex PCR, the repertoire was profiled, and TCRdb retains in-frame clones only, with some absent. The sample contains around 90,000 clones, about 87% of which appear only once. The specimen was blood. The receptors were sampled from a person aged 18 to 75 in good health. Both conserved end residues are part of each CDR3. Fields, in order: clone size, D gene, V gene, J gene, CDR3 DNA, CDR3 protein. A D gene is named only where the DNA matches it firmly. Not every row has a clone size; where given, it reads once, few, many or a size class.

>NA|TRBD1|TRBV19|TRBJ2-5
TGTGCCAGTAGTGTCATCGGGACAGGGTCCGAGACCCAGTACTTC
CASSVIGTGSETQYF
>NA|TRBD1|TRBV9|TRBJ2-1
TGTGCCAGCAGCGTAGGACAGGGGGATAATGAGCAGTTCTTC
CASSVGQGDNEQFF
>NA|TRBD1|TRBV28|TRBJ1-5
TGTGCCAGCAGTTTAGGGACAGGGAATAGCAATCAGCCCCAGCATTTT
CASSLGTGNSNQPQHF
>NA|NA|TRBV2|TRBJ2-1
TGTGCCAGCAGTGAAGCGTTGGACCGCTACAATGAGCAGTTCTTC
CASSEALDRYNEQFF
>NA|TRBD2|TRBV7-9|TRBJ2-1
TGTGCCAGCAGCTTGATCGGGGGGTGGAATGAGCAGTTCTTC
CASSLIGGWNEQFF
>once|NA|TRBV18|TRBJ2-1
TGTGCCAGCTCACCACCGACATCTCAGGCCTACAATGAGCAGTTCTTC
CASSPPTSQAYNEQFF
>NA|NA|TRBV28|TRBJ2-2
TGTGCCAGCAGGAAAGCCCCCCGGGAGCTGTTTTTT
CASRKAPRELFF
>NA|NA|TRBV28|TRBJ1-2
TGTGCCAGCAGCGAGGAGGGGCTGGAGGGCAATAACTACACCTTC
CASSEEGLEGNNYTF
>NA|TRBD1|TRBV10-3|TRBJ2-1
TGTGCCATCAGTGAGTCCTTTGGGGACAGGGATTACTACAATGAGCAGTTCTTC
CAISESFGDRDYYNEQFF
>NA|NA|TRBV4-1|TRBJ2-5
TGCGCCAGCAGCCCTGTTTCCGGGACTGGAGAGAGCCAGTACTTC
CASSPVSGTGESQYF
>NA|TRBD2|TRBV7-8|TRBJ2-7
TGTGCCAGCAGCTCCCCTAGCGGGGGCTACGAGCAGTACTTC
CASSSPSGGYEQYF
>NA|NA|TRBV4-2|TRBJ2-5
TGTGCCAGCAGCCAAGATCAAGAGACCCAGTACTTC
CASSQDQETQYF
>NA|TRBD2|TRBV5-6|TRBJ2-3
TGTGCCAGCAGCCCGGGACTAGCGGGAGGTAGTGCAGATACGCAGTATTTT
CASSPGLAGGSADTQYF
>once|NA|TRBV6-1|TRBJ1-1
TGTGCCAGCATGGGCGGCAGGGCGATGGAAGGGGCTTTCTTT
CASMGGRAMEGAFF
>NA|NA|TRBV6-5|TRBJ2-7
TGTGCCAGCAGTTACATGGTCGGCGAGGGGCAGTACTTC
CASSYMVGEGQYF
>NA|NA|TRBV7-9|TRBJ2-7
TGTGCCAGCAGCTTACTCGGGGGAACCTCCTACGAGCAGTACTTC
CASSLLGGTSYEQYF
>few|NA|TRBV4-2|TRBJ2-3
TGTGCCAGCAGCCAAGATCAGGCTAGCGGCACAGATACGCAGTATTTT
CASSQDQASGTDTQYF
>NA|NA|TRBV6-1|TRBJ1-3
TGTGCCAGCAGTGAAGGCAGCTCTGGAAACACCATATATTTT
CASSEGSSGNTIYF
>NA|TRBD2|TRBV28|TRBJ2-1
TGTGCCAGCAGTTTACTGTCACCTAGCGGAAACAATGAGCAGTTCTTC
CASSLLSPSGNNEQFF
>NA|TRBD1|TRBV10-3|TRBJ2-7
TGTGCCATCAGGGACGCCGGGACAGGGGTCGAGCAGTACTTC
CAIRDAGTGVEQYF
>NA|NA|TRBV11-3|TRBJ2-2
TGTGCCAGCAGCTTATCCGGTTTGAACACCGGGGAGCTGTTTTTT
CASSLSGLNTGELFF
>NA|TRBD2|TRBV5-4|TRBJ2-5
TGTGCCAGCAGCTTGGCCGGGACTAGCGGGAGAAGGTTGGAGACCCAGTACTTC
CASSLAGTSGRRLETQYF
>NA|NA|TRBV9|TRBJ2-5
TGTGCCAGCAGCGTAGGCGTGCTCGGAGAGACCCAGTACTTC
CASSVGVLGETQYF
>NA|TRBD1|TRBV7-2|TRBJ1-2
TGTGCCAGCCAAAACAGGGGAAACTATGGCTACACCTTC
CASQNRGNYGYTF
>NA|TRBD2|TRBV2|TRBJ2-1
TGTGCCAGCGAGGAGCGGGGGGGCAGAAATGAGCAGTTCTTC
CASEERGGRNEQFF
>NA|NA|TRBV9|TRBJ2-1
TGTGCCAGCACCCTGGATGGGGGGACCTACAATGAGCAGTTCTTC
CASTLDGGTYNEQFF
>NA|NA|TRBV15|TRBJ2-3
TGTGCCACCTTTTCTGATGACACAGATACGCAGTATTTT
CATFSDDTDTQYF
>NA|NA|TRBV5-6|TRBJ2-7
TGTGCCAGCAGCTTGGTGGCGACAGGTCCCTACGAGCAGTACTTC
CASSLVATGPYEQYF
>NA|TRBD1|TRBV10-2|TRBJ2-1
TGCGCCAGCAGACAGGGGGACAATGAGCAGTTCTTC
CASRQGDNEQFF
>once|TRBD1|TRBV28|TRBJ1-6
TGTGCCAGCAGACAGGGGGCGTCCACCAATTCACCCCTCCACTTT
CASRQGASTNSPLHF
>NA|NA|TRBV28|TRBJ2-2
TGTGCCAGCAGTTTCCGACAGCCCCGACGCACCGGGGAGCTGTTTTTT
CASSFRQPRRTGELFF
>NA|TRBD2|TRBV5-1|TRBJ2-3
TGCGCCAGCAGCTTGGGAGTGAATAGCGGGGGAATCACAGATACGCAGTATTTT
CASSLGVNSGGITDTQYF
>few|NA|TRBV5-1|TRBJ2-3
TGCGCCAGCAGAGGTGCGGTCCGCACAGATACGCAGTATTTT
CASRGAVRTDTQYF
>NA|NA|TRBV19|TRBJ2-1
TGTGCCAGTAGTATAGATCGGGGACATGGGTACAATGAGCAGTTCTTC
CASSIDRGHGYNEQFF
>NA|TRBD2|TRBV14|TRBJ2-1
TGTGCCAGCAGCCAAGATGCAACTAGCGGTCCCTACAATGAGCAGTTCTTC
CASSQDATSGPYNEQFF
>few|NA|TRBV2|TRBJ1-6
TGTGCCAGCAGTGAAAAGCTGGGAAATTCACCCCTCCACTTT
CASSEKLGNSPLHF
>NA|TRBD1|TRBV7-2|TRBJ1-4
TGTGCCAGCAGCCTAGGGGCCAGGGACAGGGAACGTGGAAAACTGTTTTTT
CASSLGARDRERGKLFF
>NA|TRBD2|TRBV2|TRBJ2-3
TGTGCCAGCATAAGCGGGGCCCTCACCACAGATACGCAGTATTTT
CASISGALTTDTQYF
>NA|TRBD1|TRBV30|TRBJ2-3
TGTGCCTGGAGGCGCCTGGGACAGGGTATTTCTACGCAGTATTTT
CAWRRLGQGISTQYF
>NA|NA|TRBV30|TRBJ1-3
TGTGCCTCCAGTCTGGGGTTAAGCTCTGGAAACACCATATATTTT
CASSLGLSSGNTIYF
>NA|TRBD2|TRBV19|TRBJ2-2
TGTGCCAGTAGTAGGACGGGACTAGCTCCCGGGGAGCTGTTTTTT
CASSRTGLAPGELFF